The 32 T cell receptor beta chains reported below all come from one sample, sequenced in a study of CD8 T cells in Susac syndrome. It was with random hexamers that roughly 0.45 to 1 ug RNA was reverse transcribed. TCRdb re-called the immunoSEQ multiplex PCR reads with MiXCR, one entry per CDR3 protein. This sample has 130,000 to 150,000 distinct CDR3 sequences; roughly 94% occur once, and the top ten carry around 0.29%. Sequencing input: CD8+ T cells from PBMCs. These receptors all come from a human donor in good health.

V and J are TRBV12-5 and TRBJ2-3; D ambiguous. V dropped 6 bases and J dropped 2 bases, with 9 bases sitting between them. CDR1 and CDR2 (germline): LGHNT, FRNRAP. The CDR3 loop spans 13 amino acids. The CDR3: CASGLDNTDTQYF. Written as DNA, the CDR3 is TGTGCTAGTGGCTTAGACAACACAGATACGCAGTATTTT.

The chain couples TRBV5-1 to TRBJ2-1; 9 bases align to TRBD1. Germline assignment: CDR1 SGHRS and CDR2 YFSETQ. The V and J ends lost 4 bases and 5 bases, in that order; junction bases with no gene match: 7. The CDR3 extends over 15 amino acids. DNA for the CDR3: TGCGCCAGCAGCCTCGGACAGGGGTGGGACAATGAGCAGTTCTTC. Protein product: CASSLGQGWDNEQFF.

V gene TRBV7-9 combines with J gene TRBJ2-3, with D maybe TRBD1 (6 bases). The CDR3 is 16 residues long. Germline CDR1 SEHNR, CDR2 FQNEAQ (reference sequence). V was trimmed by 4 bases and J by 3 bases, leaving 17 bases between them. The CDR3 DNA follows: TGTGCCAGCAGCTCCAGGGGACCGCGGAGGACAGATACGCAGTATTTT. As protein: CASSSRGPRRTDTQYF.

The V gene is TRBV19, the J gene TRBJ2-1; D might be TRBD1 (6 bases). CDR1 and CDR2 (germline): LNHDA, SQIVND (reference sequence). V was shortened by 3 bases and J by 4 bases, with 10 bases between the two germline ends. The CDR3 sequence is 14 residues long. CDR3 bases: TGTGCCAGTAGTATCCGGGACATATACAATGAGCAGTTCTTC. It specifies CASSIRDIYNEQFF. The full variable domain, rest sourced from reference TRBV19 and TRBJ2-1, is DGGITQSPKYLFRKEGQNVTLSCEQNLNHDAMYWYRQDPGQGLRLIYYSQIVNDFQKGDIAEGYSVSREKKESFPLTVTSAQKNPTAFYLCASSIRDIYNEQFFGPGTRLTVL.

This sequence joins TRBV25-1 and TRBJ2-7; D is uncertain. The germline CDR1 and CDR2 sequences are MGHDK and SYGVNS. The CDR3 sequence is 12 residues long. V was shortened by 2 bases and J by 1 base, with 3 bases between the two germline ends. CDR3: CASSESSYEQYF. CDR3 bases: TGTGCCAGCAGTGAAAGTTCCTACGAGCAGTACTTC.

The CDR3 DNA reads TGCAGTGCTAACCCCAGGGACGCCGGGGAGCTGTTTTTT. It specifies CSANPRDAGELFF. The V gene is TRBV20-1, the J gene TRBJ2-2; perhaps D is TRBD1 or TRBD2 (5 bases each). This CDR3 contains 13 residues. Per germline, CDR1 DFQATT and CDR2 SNEGSKA (reference sequence). Trimming pared 4 bases from V and 6 bases from J, leaving 12 bases between.

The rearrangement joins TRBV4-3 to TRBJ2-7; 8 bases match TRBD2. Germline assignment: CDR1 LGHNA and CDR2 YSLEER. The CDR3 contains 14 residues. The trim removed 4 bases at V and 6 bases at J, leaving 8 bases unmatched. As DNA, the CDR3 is TGCGCCAGCAGCCCCGGACTAGCTGGGGCCGAGCAGTACTTC. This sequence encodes CASSPGLAGAEQYF.

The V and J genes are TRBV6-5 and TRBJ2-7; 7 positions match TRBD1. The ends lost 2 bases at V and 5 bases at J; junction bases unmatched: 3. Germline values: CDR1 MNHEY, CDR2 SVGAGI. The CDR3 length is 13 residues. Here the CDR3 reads CASSYTGADEQYF. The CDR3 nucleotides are TGTGCCAGCAGTTACACAGGGGCTGACGAGCAGTACTTC.

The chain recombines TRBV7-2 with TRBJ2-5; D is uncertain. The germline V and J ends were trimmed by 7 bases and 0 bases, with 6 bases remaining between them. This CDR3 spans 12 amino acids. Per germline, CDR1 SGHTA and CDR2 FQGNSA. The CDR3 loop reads CASTPYQETQYF. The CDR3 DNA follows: TGTGCCAGCACCCCGTACCAAGAGACCCAGTACTTC.

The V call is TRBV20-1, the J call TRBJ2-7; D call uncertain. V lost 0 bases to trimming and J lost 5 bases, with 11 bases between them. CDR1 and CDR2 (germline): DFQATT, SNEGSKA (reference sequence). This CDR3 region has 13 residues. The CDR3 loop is CSARDPGFHEQYF. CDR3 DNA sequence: TGCAGTGCTAGAGATCCTGGGTTCCACGAGCAGTACTTC.

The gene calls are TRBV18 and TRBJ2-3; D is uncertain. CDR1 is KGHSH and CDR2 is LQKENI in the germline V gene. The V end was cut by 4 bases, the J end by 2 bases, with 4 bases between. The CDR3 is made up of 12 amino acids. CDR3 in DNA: TGTGCCAGCTCACGACTCACAGATACGCAGTATTTT. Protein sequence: CASSRLTDTQYF.

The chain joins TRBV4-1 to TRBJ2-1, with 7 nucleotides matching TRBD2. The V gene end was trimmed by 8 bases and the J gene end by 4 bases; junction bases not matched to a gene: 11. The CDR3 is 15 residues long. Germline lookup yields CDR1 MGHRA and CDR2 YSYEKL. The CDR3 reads CASGTAGLRYNEQFF. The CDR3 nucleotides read TGCGCCAGCGGAACAGCGGGACTAAGGTACAATGAGCAGTTCTTC.

The CDR3 region is CSASSWTGPYEQYF. CDR3 coding DNA: TGCAGTGCTAGTAGCTGGACGGGACCTTACGAGCAGTACTTC. The gene calls are TRBV20-1 and TRBJ2-7; D could derive from TRBD1 or TRBD2 (5 bases each). V was clipped by 3 bases and J by 4 bases, with 16 bases between them. The germline CDR1 and CDR2 sequences are DFQATT and SNEGSKA (reference sequence). The CDR3 runs to 14 residues.

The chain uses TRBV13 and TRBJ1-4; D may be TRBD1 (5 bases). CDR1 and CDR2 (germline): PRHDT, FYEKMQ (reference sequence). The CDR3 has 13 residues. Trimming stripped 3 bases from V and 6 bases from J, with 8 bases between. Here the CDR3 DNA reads TGTGCCAGCAGCTTGCGGGGGGATGAAAAACTGTTTTTT. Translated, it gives CASSLRGDEKLFF. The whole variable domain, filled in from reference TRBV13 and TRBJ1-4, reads AAGVIQSPRHLIKEKRETATLKCYPIPRHDTVYWYQQGPGQDPQFLISFYEKMQSDKGSIPDRFSAQQFSDYHSELNMSSLELGDSALYFCASSLRGDEKLFFGSGTQLSVL.

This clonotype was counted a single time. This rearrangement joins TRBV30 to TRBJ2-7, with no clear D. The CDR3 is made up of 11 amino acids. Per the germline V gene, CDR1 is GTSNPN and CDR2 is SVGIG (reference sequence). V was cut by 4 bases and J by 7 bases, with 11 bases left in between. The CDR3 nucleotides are TGTGCCTGGACTATAGGCCAAGAGCAGTACTTC. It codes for CAWTIGQEQYF. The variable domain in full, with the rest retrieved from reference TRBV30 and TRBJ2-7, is SQTIHQWPATLVQPVGSPLSLECTVEGTSNPNLYWYRQAAGRGLQLLFYSVGIGQISSEVPQNLSASRPQDRQFILSSKKLLLSDSGFYLCAWTIGQEQYFGPGTRLTVT.

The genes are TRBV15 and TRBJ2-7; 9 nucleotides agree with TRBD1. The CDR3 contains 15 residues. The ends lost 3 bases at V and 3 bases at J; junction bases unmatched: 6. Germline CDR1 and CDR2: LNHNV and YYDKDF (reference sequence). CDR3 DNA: TGTGCCACCAGCAGCCCCGGACAGGGGAGCTACGAGCAGTACTTC. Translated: CATSSPGQGSYEQYF. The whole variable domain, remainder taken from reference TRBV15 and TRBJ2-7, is DAMVIQNPRYQVTQFGKPVTLSCSQTLNHNVMYWYQQKSSQAPKLLFHYYDKDFNNEADTPDNFQSRRPNTSFCFLDIRSPGLGDTAMYLCATSSPGQGSYEQYFGPGTRLTVT.

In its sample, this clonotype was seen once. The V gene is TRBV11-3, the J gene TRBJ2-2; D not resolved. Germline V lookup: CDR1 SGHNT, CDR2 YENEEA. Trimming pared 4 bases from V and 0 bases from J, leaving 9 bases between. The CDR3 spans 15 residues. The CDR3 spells CASSSPTTNTGELFF. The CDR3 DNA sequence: TGTGCCAGCAGCTCACCGACGACGAACACCGGGGAGCTGTTTTTT.

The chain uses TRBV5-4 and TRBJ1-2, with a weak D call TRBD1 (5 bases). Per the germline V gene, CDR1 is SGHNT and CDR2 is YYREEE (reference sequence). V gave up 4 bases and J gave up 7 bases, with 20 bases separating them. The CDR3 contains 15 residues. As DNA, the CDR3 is TGTGCCAGCAGCCCCCCGGGCCTCCGAAGGGGTGGCTACACCTTC. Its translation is CASSPPGLRRGGYTF.

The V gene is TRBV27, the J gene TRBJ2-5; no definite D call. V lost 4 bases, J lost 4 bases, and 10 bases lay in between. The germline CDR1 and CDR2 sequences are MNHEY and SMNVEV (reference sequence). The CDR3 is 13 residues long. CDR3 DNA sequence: TGTGCCAGCAGTTCTATACGAGCAGAGACCCAGTACTTC. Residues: CASSSIRAETQYF.

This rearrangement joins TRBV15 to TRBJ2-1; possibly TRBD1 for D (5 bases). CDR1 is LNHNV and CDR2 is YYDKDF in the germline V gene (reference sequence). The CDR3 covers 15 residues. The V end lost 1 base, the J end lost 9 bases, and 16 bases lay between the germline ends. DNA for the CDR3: TGTGCCACCAGCAGAGTCCAAGGAAGGGGTGGTGAGCAGTTCTTC. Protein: CATSRVQGRGGEQFF. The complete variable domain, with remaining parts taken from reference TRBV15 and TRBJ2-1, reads DAMVIQNPRYQVTQFGKPVTLSCSQTLNHNVMYWYQQKSSQAPKLLFHYYDKDFNNEADTPDNFQSRRPNTSFCFLDIRSPGLGDTAMYLCATSRVQGRGGEQFFGPGTRLTVL.

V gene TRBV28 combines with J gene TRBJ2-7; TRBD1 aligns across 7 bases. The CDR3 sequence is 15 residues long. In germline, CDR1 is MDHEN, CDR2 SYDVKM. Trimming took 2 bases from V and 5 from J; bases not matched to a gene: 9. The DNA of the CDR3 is TGTGCCAGCAGTTTACCCGGGACAGCCAATGACGAGCAGTACTTC. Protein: CASSLPGTANDEQYF.

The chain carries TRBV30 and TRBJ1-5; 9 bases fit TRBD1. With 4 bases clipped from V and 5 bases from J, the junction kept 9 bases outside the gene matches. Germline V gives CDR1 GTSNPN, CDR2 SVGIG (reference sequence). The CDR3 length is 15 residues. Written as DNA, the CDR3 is TGTGCCTGGATTAAAAGGGACAGGGCCTATCAGCCCCAGCATTTT. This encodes CAWIKRDRAYQPQHF.

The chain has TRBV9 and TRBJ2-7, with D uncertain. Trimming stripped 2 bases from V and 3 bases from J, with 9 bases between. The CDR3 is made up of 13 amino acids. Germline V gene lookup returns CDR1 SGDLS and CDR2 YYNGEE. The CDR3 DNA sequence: TGTGCCAGCAGCGTGGACCCGCTCTACGAGCAGTACTTC. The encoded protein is CASSVDPLYEQYF.

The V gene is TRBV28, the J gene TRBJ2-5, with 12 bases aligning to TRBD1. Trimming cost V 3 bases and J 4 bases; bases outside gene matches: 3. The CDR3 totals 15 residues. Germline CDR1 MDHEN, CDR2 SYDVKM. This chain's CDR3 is CASSFRDRGLETQYF. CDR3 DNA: TGTGCCAGCAGTTTCCGGGACAGGGGGCTAGAGACCCAGTACTTC.

CDR3 DNA: TGCAGTGCTCAGCAAGGTCCGTTTCCCGGGGAGCTGTTTTTT. Amino acid sequence: CSAQQGPFPGELFF. This rearrangement joins TRBV20-1 to TRBJ2-2; D is unclear. V was shortened by 5 bases and J by 6 bases, with 16 bases between the two germline ends. CDR3 length: 14 residues. The V gene's germline CDR1 is DFQATT and CDR2 SNEGSKA (reference sequence).

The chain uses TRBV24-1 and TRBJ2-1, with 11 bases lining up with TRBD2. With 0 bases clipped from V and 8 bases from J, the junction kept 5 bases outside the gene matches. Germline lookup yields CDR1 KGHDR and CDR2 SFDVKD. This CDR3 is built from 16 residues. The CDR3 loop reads CATSDLTSGRFYEQFF. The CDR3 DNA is TGTGCCACCAGTGATTTGACTAGCGGGAGATTTTATGAGCAGTTCTTC.

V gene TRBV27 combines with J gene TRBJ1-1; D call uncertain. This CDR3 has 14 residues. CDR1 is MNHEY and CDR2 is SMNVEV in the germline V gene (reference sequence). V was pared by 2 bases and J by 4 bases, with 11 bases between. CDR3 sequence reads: CASSLAREGTEAFF. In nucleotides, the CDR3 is TGTGCCAGCAGTTTAGCTCGGGAAGGCACTGAAGCTTTCTTT.

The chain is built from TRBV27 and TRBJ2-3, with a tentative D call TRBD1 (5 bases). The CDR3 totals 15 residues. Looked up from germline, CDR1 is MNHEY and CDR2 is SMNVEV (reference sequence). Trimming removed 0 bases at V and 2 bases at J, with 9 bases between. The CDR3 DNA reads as TGTGCCAGCAGTTTATCTGACAGCCTCACAGATACGCAGTATTTT. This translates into CASSLSDSLTDTQYF.

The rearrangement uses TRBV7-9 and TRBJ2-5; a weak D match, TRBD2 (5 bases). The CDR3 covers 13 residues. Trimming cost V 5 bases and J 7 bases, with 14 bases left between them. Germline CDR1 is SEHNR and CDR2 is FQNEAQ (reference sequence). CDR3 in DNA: TGTGCCAGCAGCCCGGGAACCGAGGGGACCCAGTACTTC. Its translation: CASSPGTEGTQYF.

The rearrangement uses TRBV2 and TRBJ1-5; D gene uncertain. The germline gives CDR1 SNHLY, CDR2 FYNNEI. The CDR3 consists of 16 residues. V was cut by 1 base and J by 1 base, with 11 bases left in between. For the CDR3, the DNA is TGTGCCAGCAGTGAAGGTCCCCCTATCAGCAATCAGCCCCAGCATTTT. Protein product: CASSEGPPISNQPQHF. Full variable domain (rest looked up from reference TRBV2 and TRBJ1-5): EPEVTQTPSHQVTQMGQEVILRCVPISNHLYFYWYRQILGQKVEFLVSFYNNEISEKSEIFDDQFSVERPDGSNFTLKIRSTKLEDSAMYFCASSEGPPISNQPQHFGDGTRLSIL.

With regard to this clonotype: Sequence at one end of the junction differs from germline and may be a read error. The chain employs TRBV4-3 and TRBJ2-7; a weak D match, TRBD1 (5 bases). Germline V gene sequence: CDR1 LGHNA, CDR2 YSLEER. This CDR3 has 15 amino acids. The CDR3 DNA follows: TGCGCCAGCAGCCAAGCCCAGGGTCGGACCTACGGGCAGTACTTC. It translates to CASSQAQGRTYGQYF.

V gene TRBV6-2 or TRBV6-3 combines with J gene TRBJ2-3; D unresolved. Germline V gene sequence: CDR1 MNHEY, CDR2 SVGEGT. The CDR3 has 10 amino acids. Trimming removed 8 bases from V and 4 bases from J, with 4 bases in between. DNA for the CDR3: TGTGCCAGCGCAGCAGATACGCAGTATTTT. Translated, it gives CASAADTQYF.